This TCR beta chain was documented in a study of control samples from healthy donors and cancer patients. The CDR3 covers 15 residues. Trimming shortened V by 3 bases and J by 6 bases, and 18 bases separated the two germline ends. The V gene's germline CDR1 is DFQATT and CDR2 SNEGSKA (reference sequence). TCRdb's table, derived via immunoSEQ multiplex PCR, lists solely in-frame clones and lacks some. The repertoire holds approximately 170,000 clones, with 80% to 95% as singletons. The specimen was blood. The sequence was collected from a woman aged 25-40 years in good health. J is TRBJ1-5 and V is TRBV20-1; no firm D call. Here the CDR3 reads CSASSLDAESQPQHF. In nucleotides, the CDR3 is TGCAGTGCTAGTAGTTTGGACGCAGAGAGTCAGCCCCAGCATTTT.